These 4 T cell receptor beta chains were all obtained from the same sample, sequenced in a study of robustness of blood B and T cell sequencing. The template for TCR beta quantification was mRNA, not genomic DNA. cDNA synthesis used template switching with a 5' universal priming oligo. Each cDNA molecule was tagged by a 12-nucleotide random UMI. MiXCR, applied by TCRdb to the PCR reads, yields one record per CDR3 protein. The sample records around 4,200 distinct CDR3 sequences, about 50% being singletons. Sequenced: peripheral blood. These receptor sequences come from a human donor in good health.

This clonotype was recorded a few times. The CDR3 coding sequence is TGTGCCAGCAGCAGGACAGGGGCAAATAGCAATCAGCCCCAGCATTTT. It is translated as CASSRTGANSNQPQHF. The chain has TRBV6-1 and TRBJ1-5; 9 bases line up with TRBD1. V gave up 6 bases and J gave up 0 bases; unmatched junction bases: 6. The CDR3 covers 16 residues. Germline lookup yields CDR1 MNHNS and CDR2 SASEGT.

This chain connects TRBV3-1 to TRBJ2-7; D might be TRBD1 (6 bases). In germline, CDR1 is LGHDT, CDR2 YNNKEL (reference sequence). The CDR3 runs to 14 residues. V was pared by 2 bases and J by 2 bases, with 10 bases between. CDR3 protein: CASSQSRGPYEQYF. As DNA, the CDR3 is TGTGCCAGCAGCCAAAGCAGGGGCCCCTACGAGCAGTACTTC.

The CDR3 here is CASSVANTEAFF. In DNA form, the CDR3 reads TGTGCCAGCAGCGTGGCGAACACTGAAGCTTTCTTT. V gene TRBV9 combines with J gene TRBJ1-1; D gene ambiguous. CDR3 length: 12 amino acids. Germline CDR1 reads SGDLS; CDR2 reads YYNGEE. Trimming stripped 2 bases from V and 1 base from J, with 3 bases between.

V and J are TRBV7-3 and TRBJ2-7; a weak D match, TRBD1 (5 bases). V was trimmed by 5 bases and J by 3 bases, leaving 8 bases between them. This CDR3 has 12 residues. The germline CDR1 and CDR2 sequences are SGHTA and FQGTGA. CDR3 sequence: CASSDRNYEQYF. The CDR3 bases are TGTGCCAGCAGCGACAGAAACTACGAGCAGTACTTC.